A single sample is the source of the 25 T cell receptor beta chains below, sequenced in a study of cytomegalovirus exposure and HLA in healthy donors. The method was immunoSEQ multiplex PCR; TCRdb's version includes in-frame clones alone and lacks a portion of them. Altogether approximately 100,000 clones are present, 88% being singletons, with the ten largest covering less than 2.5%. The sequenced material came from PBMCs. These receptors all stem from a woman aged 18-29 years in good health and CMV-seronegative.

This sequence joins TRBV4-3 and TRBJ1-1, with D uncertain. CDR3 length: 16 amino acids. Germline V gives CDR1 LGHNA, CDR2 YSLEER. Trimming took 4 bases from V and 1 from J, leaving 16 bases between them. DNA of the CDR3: TGCGCCAGCAGCCCTGGGGTCGGACTGAAGAACACTGAAGCTTTCTTT. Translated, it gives CASSPGVGLKNTEAFF.

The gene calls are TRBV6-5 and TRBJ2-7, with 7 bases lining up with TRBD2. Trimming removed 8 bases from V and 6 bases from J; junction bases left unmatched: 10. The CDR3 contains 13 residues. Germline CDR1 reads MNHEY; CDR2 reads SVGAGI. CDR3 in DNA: TGTGCCAGCTCCGGGGGGAGGCTCGGCGAGCAGTACTTC. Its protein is CASSGGRLGEQYF.

The CDR3 region is CATTTGTAFNSPLHF. The DNA for the CDR3 is TGTGCCACCACAACCGGGACAGCTTTTAATTCACCCCTCCACTTT. The V and J genes are TRBV28 and TRBJ1-6; TRBD1 aligns across 7 bases. The length of the CDR3 is 15 residues. V lost 10 bases and J lost 6; bases outside the gene matches: 12. The V gene's germline CDR1 is MDHEN and CDR2 SYDVKM.

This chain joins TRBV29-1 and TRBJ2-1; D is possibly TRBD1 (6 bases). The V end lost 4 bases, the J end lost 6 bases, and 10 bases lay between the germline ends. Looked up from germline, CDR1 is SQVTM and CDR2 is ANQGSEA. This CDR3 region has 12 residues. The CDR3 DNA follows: TGCAGCGTTGCAGGGGCCCTCAATGAGCAGTTCTTC. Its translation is CSVAGALNEQFF.

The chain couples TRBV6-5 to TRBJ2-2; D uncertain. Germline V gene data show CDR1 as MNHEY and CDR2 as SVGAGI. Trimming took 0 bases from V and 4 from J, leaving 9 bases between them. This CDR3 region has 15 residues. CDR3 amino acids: CASSYSILATGELFF. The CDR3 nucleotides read TGTGCCAGCAGTTACTCGATTCTGGCCACCGGGGAGCTGTTTTTT.

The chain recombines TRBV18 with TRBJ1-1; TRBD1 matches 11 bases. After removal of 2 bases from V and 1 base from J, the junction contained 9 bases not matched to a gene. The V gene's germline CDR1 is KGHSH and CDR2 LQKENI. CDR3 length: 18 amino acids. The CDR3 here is CASSPAPGTGGRNTEAFF. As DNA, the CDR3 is TGTGCCAGCTCACCAGCACCCGGGACAGGGGGAAGGAACACTGAAGCTTTCTTT. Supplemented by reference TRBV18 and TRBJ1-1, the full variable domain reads NAGVMQNPRHLVRRRGQEARLRCSPMKGHSHVYWYRQLPEEGLKFMVYLQKENIIDESGMPKERFSAEFPKEGPSILRIQQVVRGDSAAYFCASSPAPGTGGRNTEAFFGQGTRLTVV.

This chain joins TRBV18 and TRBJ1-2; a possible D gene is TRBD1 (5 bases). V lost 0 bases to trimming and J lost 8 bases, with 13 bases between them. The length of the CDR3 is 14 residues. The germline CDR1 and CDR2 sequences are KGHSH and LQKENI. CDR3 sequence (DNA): TGTGCCAGCTCACCACCGGGCAGGGTGAGGGGCTACACCTTC. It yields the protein CASSPPGRVRGYTF.

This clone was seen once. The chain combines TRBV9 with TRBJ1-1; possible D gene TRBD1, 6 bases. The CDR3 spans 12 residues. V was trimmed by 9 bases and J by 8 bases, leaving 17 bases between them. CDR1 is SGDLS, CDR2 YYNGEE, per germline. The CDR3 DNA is TGTGCCACGGGGGGCGGAGGTCAAGAAGCTTTCTTT. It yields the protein CATGGGGQEAFF.

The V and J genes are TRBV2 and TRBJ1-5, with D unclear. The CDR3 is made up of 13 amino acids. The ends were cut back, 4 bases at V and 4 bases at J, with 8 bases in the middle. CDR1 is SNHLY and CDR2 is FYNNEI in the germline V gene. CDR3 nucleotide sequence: TGTGCCAGCAGTGTAGTCCGAAATCAGCCCCAGCATTTT. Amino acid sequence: CASSVVRNQPQHF.

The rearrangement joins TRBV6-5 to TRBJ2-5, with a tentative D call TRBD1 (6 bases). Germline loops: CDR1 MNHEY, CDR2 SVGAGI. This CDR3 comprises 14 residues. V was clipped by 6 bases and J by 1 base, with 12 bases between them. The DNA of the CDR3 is TGTGCCAGCAGCCGAACAGGGTCCCAAGAGACCCAGTACTTC. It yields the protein CASSRTGSQETQYF.

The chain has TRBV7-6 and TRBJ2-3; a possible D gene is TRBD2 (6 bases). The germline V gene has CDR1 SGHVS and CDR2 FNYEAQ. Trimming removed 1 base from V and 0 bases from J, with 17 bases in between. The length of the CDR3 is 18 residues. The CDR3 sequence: CASSLGGTPFVSTDTQYF. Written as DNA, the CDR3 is TGTGCCAGCAGCTTAGGTGGGACTCCCTTCGTTAGCACAGATACGCAGTATTTT.

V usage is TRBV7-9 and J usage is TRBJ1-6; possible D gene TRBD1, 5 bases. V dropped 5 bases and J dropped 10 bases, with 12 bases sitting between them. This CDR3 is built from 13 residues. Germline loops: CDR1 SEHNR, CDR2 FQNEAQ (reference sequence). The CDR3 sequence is CASSQPRGSPLHF. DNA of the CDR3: TGTGCCAGCAGCCAGCCCCGGGGGTCACCCCTCCACTTT.

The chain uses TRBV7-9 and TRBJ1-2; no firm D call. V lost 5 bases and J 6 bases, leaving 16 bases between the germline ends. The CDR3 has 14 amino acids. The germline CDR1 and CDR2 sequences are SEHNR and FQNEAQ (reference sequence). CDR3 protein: CASSRREFADGYTF. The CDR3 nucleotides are TGTGCCAGCAGCCGTAGGGAGTTCGCGGATGGCTACACCTTC.

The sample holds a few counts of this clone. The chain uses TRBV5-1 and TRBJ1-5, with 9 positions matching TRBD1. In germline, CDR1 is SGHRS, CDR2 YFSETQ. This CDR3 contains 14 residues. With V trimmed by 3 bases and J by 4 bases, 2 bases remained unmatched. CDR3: CASSSGTGNQPQHF. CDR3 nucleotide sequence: TGCGCCAGCAGCTCGGGGACAGGGAATCAGCCCCAGCATTTT.

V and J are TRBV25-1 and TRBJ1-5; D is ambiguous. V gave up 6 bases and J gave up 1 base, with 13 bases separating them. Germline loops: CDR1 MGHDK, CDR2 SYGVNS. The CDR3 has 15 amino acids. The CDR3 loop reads CASSAGDPSNQPQHF. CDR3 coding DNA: TGTGCCAGCAGCGCAGGCGATCCGAGCAATCAGCCCCAGCATTTT.

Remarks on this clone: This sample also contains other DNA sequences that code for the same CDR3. CDR3 loop: CASSQDRGQPQHF. The CDR3 DNA follows: TGCGCCAGCAGCCAAGATCGGGGTCAGCCCCAGCATTTT. The chain has TRBV4-3 and TRBJ1-5; D gene ambiguous. This CDR3 contains 13 residues. Deletions cut 0 bases from V and 6 bases from J, with 6 bases between. Germline CDR1 is LGHNA and CDR2 is YSLEER.

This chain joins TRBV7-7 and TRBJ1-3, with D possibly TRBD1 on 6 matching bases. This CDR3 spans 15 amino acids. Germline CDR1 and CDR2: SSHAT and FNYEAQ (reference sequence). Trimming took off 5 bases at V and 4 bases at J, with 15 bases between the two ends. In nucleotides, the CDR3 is TGTGCCAGCAGCCCACAGGGAATAGGCGGAAACACCATATATTTT. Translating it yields CASSPQGIGGNTIYF.

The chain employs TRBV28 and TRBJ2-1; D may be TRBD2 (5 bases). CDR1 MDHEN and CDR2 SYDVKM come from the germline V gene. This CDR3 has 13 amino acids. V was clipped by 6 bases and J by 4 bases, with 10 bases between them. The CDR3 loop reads CASRPTIYNEQFF. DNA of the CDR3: TGTGCCAGCAGACCGACTATTTACAATGAGCAGTTCTTC. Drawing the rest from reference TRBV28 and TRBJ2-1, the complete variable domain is DVKVTQSSRYLVKRTGEKVFLECVQDMDHENMFWYRQDPGLGLRLIYFSYDVKMKEKGDIPEGYSVSREKKERFSLILESASTNQTSMYLCASRPTIYNEQFFGPGTRLTVL.

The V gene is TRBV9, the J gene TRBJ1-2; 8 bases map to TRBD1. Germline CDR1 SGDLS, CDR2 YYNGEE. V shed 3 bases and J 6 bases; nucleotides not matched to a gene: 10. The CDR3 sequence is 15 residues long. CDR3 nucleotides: TGTGCCAGCAGCGCCCGGACAGGGCAGAATCATGGCTACACCTTC. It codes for CASSARTGQNHGYTF.

In DNA form, the CDR3 reads TGTGCCAGCAGTCCTTGGGACAGGGGAACCGGGGAGCTGTTTTTT. Its protein product is CASSPWDRGTGELFF. The chain employs TRBV27 and TRBJ2-2; 10 bases are shared with TRBD1. The CDR3 has 15 residues. Germline V gene lookup returns CDR1 MNHEY and CDR2 SMNVEV (reference sequence). V dropped 5 bases and J dropped 5; count of bases not matched to a gene: 5.

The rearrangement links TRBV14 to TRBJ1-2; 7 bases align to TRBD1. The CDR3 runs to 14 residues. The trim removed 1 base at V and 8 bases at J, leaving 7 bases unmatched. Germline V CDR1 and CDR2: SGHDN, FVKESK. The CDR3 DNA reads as TGTGCCAGCAGCCAAGTAGGGGGCGATAGCGGCTACACCTTC. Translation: CASSQVGGDSGYTF.

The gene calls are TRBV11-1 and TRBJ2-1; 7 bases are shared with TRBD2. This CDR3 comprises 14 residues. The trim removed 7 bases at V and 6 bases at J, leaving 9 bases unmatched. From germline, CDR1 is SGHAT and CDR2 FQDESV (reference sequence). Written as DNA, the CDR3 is TGTGCCAGCAAAAGGACTAGTGAGTCCAATGAGCAGTTCTTC. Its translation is CASKRTSESNEQFF.

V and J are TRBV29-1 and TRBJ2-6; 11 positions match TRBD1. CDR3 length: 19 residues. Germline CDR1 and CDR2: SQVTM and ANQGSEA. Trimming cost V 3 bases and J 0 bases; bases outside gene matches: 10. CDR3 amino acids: CSVEGGTGGSGSGANVLTF. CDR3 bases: TGCAGCGTTGAGGGCGGGACAGGGGGATCGGGCTCTGGGGCCAACGTCCTGACTTTC.

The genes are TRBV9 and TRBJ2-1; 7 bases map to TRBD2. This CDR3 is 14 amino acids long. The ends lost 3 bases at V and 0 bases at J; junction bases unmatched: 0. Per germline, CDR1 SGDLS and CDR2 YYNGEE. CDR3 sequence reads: CASSERGSYNEQFF. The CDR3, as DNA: TGTGCCAGCAGCGAGCGGGGCTCCTACAATGAGCAGTTCTTC.

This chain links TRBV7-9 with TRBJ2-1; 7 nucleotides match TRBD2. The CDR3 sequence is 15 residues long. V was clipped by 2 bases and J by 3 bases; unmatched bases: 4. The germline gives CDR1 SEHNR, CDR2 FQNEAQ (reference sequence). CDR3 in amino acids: CASSLSGDLYNEQFF. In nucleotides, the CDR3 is TGTGCCAGCAGCTTAAGCGGGGACCTCTACAATGAGCAGTTCTTC.